This section outlines one T cell receptor beta chain sequence together with its context. Its antigen remains unidentified. An end of the junction does not agree with germline; a read error may underlie this. This CDR3 comprises 14 residues. TCRdb re-called the RT-PCR reads with MiXCR, one entry per CDR3 protein. In the table there are 650,000 to 850,000 distinct CDR3 sequences, approximately 15% of which are singletons. These data originate in a study of response to subunit inactivated influenza vaccine. Whole-study results and caveats: Each seasonal influenza vaccination, the authors suggested, recruits few new T cells.

The source material was PBMCs from blood, sampled approximately 15 days before vaccination. The clonotype originates from a man aged 45-65 years who received an inactivated influenza vaccine. This chain links TRBV12-3 or TRBV12-4 with TRBJ2-7; D possibly matches TRBD1 or TRBD2 (5 bases each). CDR3 residues: CASSRRDGTYEQYF. The DNA for the CDR3 is TGTGCCAGCAGTCGCCGGGACGGCACCTACGAGCAGTATTTC.